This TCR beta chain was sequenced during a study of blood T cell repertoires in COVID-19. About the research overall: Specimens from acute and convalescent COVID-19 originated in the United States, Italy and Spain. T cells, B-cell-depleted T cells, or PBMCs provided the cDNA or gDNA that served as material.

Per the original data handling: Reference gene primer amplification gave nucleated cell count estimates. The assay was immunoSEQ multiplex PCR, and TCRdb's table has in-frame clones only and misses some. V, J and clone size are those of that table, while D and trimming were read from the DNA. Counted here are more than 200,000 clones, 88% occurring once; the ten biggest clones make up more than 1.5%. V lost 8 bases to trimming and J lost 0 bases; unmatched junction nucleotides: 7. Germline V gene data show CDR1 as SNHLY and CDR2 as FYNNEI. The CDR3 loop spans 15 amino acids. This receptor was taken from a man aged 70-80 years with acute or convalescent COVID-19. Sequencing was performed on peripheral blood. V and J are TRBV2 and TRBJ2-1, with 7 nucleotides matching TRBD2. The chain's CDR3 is CASGKGGSSYNEQFF. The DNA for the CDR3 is TGTGCCAGCGGTAAAGGCGGGAGCTCCTACAATGAGCAGTTCTTC.